This T cell receptor beta chain was captured by sequencing in a study of beta chain features in type 1 diabetes. This clone has more than one count but fewer than ten. Every bit of the isolated RNA underwent reverse transcription, so sequencing read expressed TCRB transcripts. Repertoires were generated with immunoSEQ multiplex PCR, while TCRdb's copy carries only in-frame clones and drops some. Of roughly 25,000 clones listed, roughly two thirds are singletons. Germline V lookup: CDR1 SQVTM, CDR2 ANQGSEA. V was cut by 6 bases and J by 7 bases, with 12 bases left in between. The CDR3 covers 11 residues.

The chain recombines TRBV29-1 with TRBJ1-1, with D hard to call. Sequencing was done on a sample of Tregs from blood. This receptor was obtained from a woman aged 40-49 years in good health. CDR3 nucleotides: TGCAGCGTGGCCCCCGGGGTTGAAGCTTTCTTT. Its protein is CSVAPGVEAFF.